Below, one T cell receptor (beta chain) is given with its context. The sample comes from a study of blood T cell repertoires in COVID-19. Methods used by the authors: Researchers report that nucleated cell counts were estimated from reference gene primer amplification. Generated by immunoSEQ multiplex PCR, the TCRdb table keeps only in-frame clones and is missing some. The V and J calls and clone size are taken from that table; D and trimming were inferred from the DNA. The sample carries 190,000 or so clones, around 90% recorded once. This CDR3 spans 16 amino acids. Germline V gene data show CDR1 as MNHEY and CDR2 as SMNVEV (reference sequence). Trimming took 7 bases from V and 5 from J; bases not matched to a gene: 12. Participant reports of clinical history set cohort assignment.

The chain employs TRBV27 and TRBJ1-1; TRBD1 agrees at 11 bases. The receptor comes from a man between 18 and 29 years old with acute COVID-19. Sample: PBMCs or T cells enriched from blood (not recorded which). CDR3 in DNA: TGTGCCAGCACCCCAGGGACAGGGGGGGTTCGGACTGAAGCTTTCTTT. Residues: CASTPGTGGVRTEAFF.